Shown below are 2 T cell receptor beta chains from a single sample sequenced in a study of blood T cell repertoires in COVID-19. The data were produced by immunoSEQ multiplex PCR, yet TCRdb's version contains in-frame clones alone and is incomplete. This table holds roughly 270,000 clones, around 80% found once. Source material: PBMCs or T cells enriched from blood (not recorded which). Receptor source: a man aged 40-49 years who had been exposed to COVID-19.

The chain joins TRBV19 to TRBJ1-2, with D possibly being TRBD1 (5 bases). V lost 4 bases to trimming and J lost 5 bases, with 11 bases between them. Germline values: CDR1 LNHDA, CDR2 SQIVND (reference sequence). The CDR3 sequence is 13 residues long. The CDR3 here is CASSSQGIYGYTF. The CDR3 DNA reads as TGTGCCAGTAGTAGCCAGGGTATTTATGGCTACACCTTC.

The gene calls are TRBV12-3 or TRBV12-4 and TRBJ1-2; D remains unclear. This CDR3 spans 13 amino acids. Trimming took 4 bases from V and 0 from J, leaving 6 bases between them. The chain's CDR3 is CASSSPTNYGYTF. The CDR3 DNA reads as TGTGCCAGCAGTTCCCCAACTAACTATGGCTACACCTTC.